This TCR beta chain emerged from a study of spatial heterogeneity in lung cancer (dated by TCRdb to 2018 to 2020). In the study overall: The donors were about 71 patients from the lung TRACERx cohort who had early-stage, untreated non-small cell lung cancer. Follow-up PBMC samples were sequenced whenever available, with a median time to follow-up of approximately 23 months after resection. Beta-chain transcripts were consistently detected in greater numbers than alpha-chain transcripts, which likely reflected higher beta-chain transcript abundance. In the raw uncorrected reads, each unique combination of TCR and UMI appeared on average more than ten times. In non-small cell lung cancer, the study made a quantitative comparison of TCR alpha and beta repertoires among multiple tumor regions, matched nontumor lung and blood. TCR repertoire features were related to nonsynonymous mutation counts determined by whole-exome sequencing of tumor tissue. Both alpha and beta chains were TCR-sequenced in 200 or so tumor regions, 64 matched nontumor lung samples and 45 to 60 PBMC samples obtained at surgery.

Reading the label with the study, this specimen's time point is: blood at routine non-recurrence follow-up after resection. For TCR sequencing, whole RNA was extracted from tumor and nontumor lung tissue, or from cryopreserved PBMC samples, and no cell sorting was done. Only patients for whom sufficient RNA was available from at least two tumor regions were selected for TCR sequencing. The table lists this clonotype with many counts. Its antigen remains unidentified. No per-base quality is available; no much larger clone lies one base away. Relative to germline, V is 7 bases shorter and J is 0 bases shorter, with 10 bases between their ends. Reading from cysteine to phenylalanine, the CDR3 counts 14 amino acids. The sequence is cut down to CDR3 DNA, 42 bases in frame from base 1. In the germline V gene, CDR1 corresponds to MDHEN and CDR2 to SYDVKM. To prepare the library, 5' RACE was applied. TCRdb names NextSeq 500 as the instrument used. The TCR library protocol attached a unique molecular identifier to each TCR cDNA molecule to allow correction of PCR and sequencing errors. The paper's data handling went like this. TCR identification, UMI-based error correction and CDR3 extraction were all carried out with Decombinator tools. Expanded TCRs were defined as those above a frequency of 2 per 1,000, corresponding to the top 1% of the tumor frequency distribution. Renyi diversity was calculated using the R vegan package after each repertoire was subsampled 100 times to 5,000 TCRs. CDR3 similarity networks were built from amino acid triplet string-kernel similarity, connecting CDR3s with pairwise similarity above 0.82. Clones were called with MiXCR by TCRdb after fastp trimmed the public reads at Q25, and only in-frame beta chains were retained. Under each unique CDR3 protein, matching rows form one entry showing the most common genes and DNA. These V and J calls originate from TCRdb's pipeline instead of the authors' own analysis. The sample table lists about 50,000 distinct CDR3 sequences, 6.5% to 7.5% of them with a count of one. Jointly, the top ten make up 35% of the sample.

The paper's findings and limits, for the study overall: Confirming at a functional level the hypothesis that regional TCRs recognize regional mutations was considered to require additional single-cell paired TCR alpha and beta sequencing. Ubiquitous expanded tumor TCRs showed up in blood more often at tumor resection than at routine follow-up. Only about 15 patients were included in comparisons of baseline and follow-up blood repertoires.

The chain is assembled from TRBV28 and TRBJ2-1; too little of a D gene remains to name it. This sample comprised PBMCs, obtained at follow-up. The receptor's source is a female donor with early-stage non-small cell lung cancer. The nucleotide sequence is TGTGCCAGCACTAGGGTCCTCTCCTACAATGAGCAGTTCTTC. It translates to CASTRVLSYNEQFF.